This T cell receptor beta chain was identified during a study of radiation and T cells in renal cell carcinoma. Findings and limits, study-wide: Irradiated tumors held more dominant CDR3 motifs than control tumors.

The CDR3 consists of 15 residues. From germline, CDR1 is LGHNA and CDR2 YSLEER. Trimming took 1 base from V and 2 from J, leaving 11 bases between them. The protocol was immunoSEQ multiplex PCR, while the TCRdb copy is restricted to in-frame clones and leaves out a portion. This table holds about 10,000 clones, roughly 60% found once. Comment on this clone: Its target is not known.

As for treatment: treatment-naive control, cytoreductive nephrectomy. This clonotype was obtained from a man in his forties with renal cell carcinoma. This chain uses TRBV4-3 with TRBJ2-5, with D perhaps TRBD2 (6 bases). The material sequenced was tumor tissue, taken from a patient whose treatment was nephrectomy without radiotherapy. CDR3: CASSQGFSGQETQYF. The CDR3, as DNA: TGCGCCAGCAGCCAAGGATTTAGCGGTCAAGAGACCCAGTACTTC.